The entry below describes one T cell receptor beta chain. What it binds is not known. This entry belongs to a study of regulatory T cells in long-lasting Graves disease. Study-wide points: Persistent Graves' cases showed lower TCR diversity than newly diagnosed cases.

Arm-PCR of CDR3 regions and iRepertoire HTBI primers were used to build TCR beta libraries. TCRdb analysed the multiplex PCR reads with MiXCR anew, one entry per CDR3 protein. The sample contains roughly 320,000 distinct CDR3 sequences, approximately 16% of which appear only once. Noted time point: newly diagnosed GD, antithyroid drugs for less than 3 months. PBMC RNA served as the TCR library source. Each of the patients was recruited from an endocrinology department situated in Xi'an, China. The sample was also linked to a second study, of T cells in Graves' hyperthyroidism and ophthalmopathy.

Here the sequenced sample was peripheral blood mononuclear cells (PBMCs), taken at new diagnosis, from a patient treated with antithyroid drugs. The source is a man aged 35 to 55 with Graves disease.

DNA for the CDR3: TGTGCCAGCGTTCCTCAGGACAGACTAATTCACAATGAGCAGTTCTTC. Translation: CASVPQDRLIHNEQFF. The chain combines TRBV12-3 or TRBV12-4 with TRBJ2-1; the D gene is possibly TRBD1 (6 bases). The CDR3 sequence is 16 residues long. V was pared by 8 bases and J by 5 bases, with 22 bases between.